The T cell receptor (beta chain) under discussion was sequenced for a study of CD8 T cells in ankylosing spondylitis. TCRdb called the 5' RACE reads again in MiXCR, with one record for every CDR3 protein. The profile covers fewer than 400,000 distinct CDR3 sequences, with 20% to 25% appearing a single time and around 16% taken by the ten largest. Turning to this clonotype: The antigen is unknown.

Findings and limits, study-wide: Several highly homologous variants formed a TCR beta motif that appeared characteristic of ankylosing spondylitis blood.

Germline V gene sequence: CDR1 SGHRS, CDR2 YFSETQ. This CDR3 region has 15 residues. Trimming cost V 2 bases and J 2 bases, with 12 bases left between them. The chain links TRBV5-1 to TRBJ2-3; TRBD1 is a possible D gene (5 bases). The sample consisted of blood, either unsorted or a sorted T cell fraction (not recorded which). The receptor comes from a male donor with ankylosing spondylitis. The CDR3 nucleotides read TGCGCCAGCAGCTTCGGACATCTTAACACAGATACGCAGTATTTT. This codes for CASSFGHLNTDTQYF. Combining the CDR3 with reference TRBV5-1 and TRBJ2-3 gives the whole variable domain KAGVTQTPRYLIKTRGQQVTLSCSPISGHRSVSWYQQTPGQGLQFLFEYFSETQRNKGNFPGRFSGRQFSNSRSEMNVSTLELGDSALYLCASSFGHLNTDTQYFGPGTRLTVL.